One sample yielded the 14 T cell receptor beta chains listed below, sequenced in a study of blood T cells in healthy people across ages. For the second PCR, which ran for 7 to 11 cycles, a sample-barcoded 5' primer and a J-beta primer mix were used. Each CDR3 protein is one row after TCRdb ran MiXCR on the 5' RACE reads. Of 590,000 or so distinct CDR3 sequences in the sample, about 30% are singletons; the top ten hold 15% to 19%. The sample comprised blood. The receptors were sampled from a woman older than 75 in good health.

This clonotype appeared a single time. The chain joins TRBV6-1 to TRBJ2-3, with TRBD2 matching over 9 bases. The ends lost 4 bases at V and 4 bases at J; junction bases unmatched: 12. Germline-derived CDR1 and CDR2 are MNHNS and SASEGT. CDR3 length equals 17 residues. The DNA for the CDR3 is TGTGCCAGCAGTGTCCCGACTAGCGGCCCCTTGCCAGATACGCAGTATTTT. Residues: CASSVPTSGPLPDTQYF.

This clonotype was recorded a few times. J is TRBJ2-5 and V is TRBV19, with D unclear. CDR3 length equals 11 residues. Trimming pared 5 bases from V and 11 bases from J, leaving 12 bases between. Germline V CDR1 and CDR2: LNHDA, SQIVND (reference sequence). The CDR3 nucleotides are TGTGCCAGTAGTTGGGGATCTCTGCAGTACTTC. Translation: CASSWGSLQYF.

The chain links TRBV4-3 to TRBJ2-1, with TRBD2 as a possible D gene (6 bases). The CDR3 sequence is 15 residues long. The V and J ends lost 1 base and 5 bases respectively, with 12 bases between them. Germline lookup yields CDR1 LGHNA and CDR2 YSLEER. CDR3 residues: CASSQGRGENNEQFF. DNA of the CDR3: TGCGCCAGCAGCCAAGGGCGGGGAGAGAACAATGAGCAGTTCTTC.

In this sample, this clonotype turned up many times. V is TRBV20-1 and J is TRBJ2-5; D is undetermined. Trimming cost V 5 bases and J 3 bases, with 16 bases left between them. Germline-derived CDR1 and CDR2 are DFQATT and SNEGSKA (reference sequence). The CDR3 has 14 residues. CDR3 sequence (DNA): TGCAGTGCTCCTAGAGAAACCGTTGAAGAGACCCAGTACTTC. Translated: CSAPRETVEETQYF.

Note on this clonotype: Because the CDR3 is missing its conserved closing phenylalanine or tryptophan, this is likely a read error. CDR3 in amino acids: CVSSLEVGGTQYV. DNA of the CDR3: TGTGTCAGCAGCTTAGAGGTCGGGGGGACCCAGTACGTC. The gene calls are TRBV11-3 and TRBJ2-5; D perhaps matches TRBD2 (6 bases). The germline gives CDR1 SGHNT, CDR2 YENEEA. The CDR3 is 13 amino acids.

This clonotype was seen only once. The chain recombines TRBV7-2 with TRBJ2-3; no reliable D call. Germline assignment: CDR1 SGHTA and CDR2 FQGNSA. Deletions cut 2 bases from V and 2 bases from J, with 20 bases between. The CDR3 has 18 amino acids. The CDR3 DNA is TGTGCCAGCAGCTTATGGCCTCAGGTGGTCCAGGACACAGATACGCAGTATTTT. Translated, it gives CASSLWPQVVQDTDTQYF. Supplemented by reference TRBV7-2 and TRBJ2-3, the full variable domain reads GAGVSQSPSNKVTEKGKDVELRCDPISGHTALYWYRQSLGQGLEFLIYFQGNSAPDKSGLPSDRFSAERTGGSVSTLTIQRTQQEDSAVYLCASSLWPQVVQDTDTQYFGPGTRLTVL.

V and J are TRBV30 and TRBJ2-7; D uncertain. The J call is uncertain, as TRBJ2-5 better fits the DNA end. The CDR3 sequence is 13 residues long. CDR1 is GTSNPN, CDR2 SVGIG, per germline (reference sequence). CDR3 bases: TGTGCCTGGGGTCGACCCCCTAAAGAGACCCAGTACTTC. Translated, it gives CAWGRPPKETQYF.

The V call is TRBV5-1, the J call TRBJ2-5; 9 nucleotides match TRBD1. Germline CDR1 is SGHRS and CDR2 is YFSETQ. J lost 11 bases, V lost 4 bases, and 15 bases had no gene match. This CDR3 has 15 residues. CDR3 sequence: CASSLGQGKVDEQYF. CDR3 DNA sequence: TGCGCCAGCAGCCTAGGACAGGGGAAGGTCGATGAGCAGTACTTC.

As for this clonotype: A much larger clone is a single base away; this may be a read error. The chain couples TRBV9 to TRBJ2-3; D perhaps matches TRBD1 (6 bases). CDR1 is SGDLS and CDR2 is YYNGEE in the germline V gene. The CDR3 is made up of 16 amino acids. Trimming stripped 4 bases from V and 5 bases from J, with 20 bases between. CDR3 region: CASSSTSGQPGDTQYF. CDR3 nucleotides: TGTGCCAGCAGCTCAACAAGCGGACAGCCGGGAGATACGCAGTATTTT.

About this clonotype itself: A clone one base away is much larger, so this may be a read error. The chain recombines TRBV7-8 with TRBJ1-6; no definite D call. The CDR3 runs to 17 residues. CDR1 SGHVS and CDR2 FQNEAQ come from the germline V gene. The CDR3, as DNA: TGTGCCAGCAGCCCATACGGTATGGGGTCTAATAATTCACCCCCCCACTTT. This codes for CASSPYGMGSNNSPPHF.

This clonotype was recorded many times. V is TRBV7-9 and J is TRBJ2-1, with TRBD1 as a possible D gene (6 bases). Deletions cut 2 bases from V and 8 bases from J, with 19 bases between. This CDR3 has 16 residues. Germline CDR1 and CDR2: SEHNR and FQNEAQ (reference sequence). The CDR3 here is CASSLTAGAPGDEQFF. CDR3 DNA sequence: TGTGCCAGCAGCTTAACCGCAGGGGCCCCCGGGGATGAGCAGTTCTTC.

The rearrangement uses TRBV7-2 and TRBJ2-6; D is undetermined. Germline values: CDR1 SGHTA, CDR2 FQGNSA. V was trimmed by 0 bases and J by 2 bases, leaving 11 bases between them. The length of the CDR3 is 17 residues. CDR3 sequence reads: CASSLASTTPGANVLTF. The CDR3 region has the DNA TGTGCCAGCAGCTTAGCTTCCACCACCCCTGGGGCCAACGTCCTGACTTTC.

This clonotype was recorded at least ten times. J is TRBJ2-1 and V is TRBV10-3; 8 positions agree with TRBD1. V was clipped by 2 bases and J by 12 bases; unmatched bases: 6. CDR1 ENHRY and CDR2 SYGVKD come from the germline V gene. The CDR3 sequence is 13 residues long. CDR3 in DNA: TGTGCCATCAGTGAGGGACAGGGTGGACGGCAGTTCTTC. Translation: CAISEGQGGRQFF.

This clonotype was found a few times. This chain joins TRBV6-5 and TRBJ1-2; D perhaps matches TRBD1 (6 bases). The CDR3 sequence is 18 residues long. Trimming cost V 3 bases and J 6 bases, with 26 bases left between them. In germline, CDR1 is MNHEY, CDR2 SVGAGI. Here the CDR3 reads CASSYNNFPRPGHNGYTF. In DNA, the CDR3 is TGTGCCAGCAGTTATAATAATTTTCCGCGACCGGGACACAATGGCTACACCTTC.